The 23 T cell receptor beta chains reported below all come from one sample, sequenced in a study of blood T cell repertoires in COVID-19. Clones were read by immunoSEQ multiplex PCR, and TCRdb kept only the in-frame ones, dropping some. This repertoire shows over 90,000 clones, 84% found once; its top ten account for more than 10%. The material sequenced was peripheral blood. The receptors shown here come from a human donor in a cohort sampled during active COVID-19.

The chain recombines TRBV6-5 with TRBJ2-5, with D perhaps TRBD1 (6 bases). Germline lookup yields CDR1 MNHEY and CDR2 SVGAGI. Trimming shortened V by 6 bases and J by 5 bases, and 13 bases separated the two germline ends. The CDR3 totals 13 residues. This CDR3 is CASRHRVEETQYF. Here the CDR3 DNA reads TGTGCCAGCAGACACAGGGTGGAGGAGACCCAGTACTTC.

This clone was detected many times. The chain carries TRBV19 and TRBJ1-1; TRBD1 agrees at 10 bases. CDR3 length equals 13 residues. Per the germline V gene, CDR1 is LNHDA and CDR2 is SQIVND (reference sequence). V was pared by 6 bases and J by 5 bases, with 3 bases of the junction left unmatched. The CDR3 loop reads CASRTDRGTEAFF. The CDR3 region has the DNA TGTGCCAGTAGAACGGACAGGGGGACTGAAGCTTTCTTT.

This chain joins TRBV6-2 or TRBV6-3 and TRBJ1-5; D call uncertain. V was pared by 3 bases and J by 4 bases, with 10 bases between. There are 14 residues in the CDR3. Germline V CDR1 and CDR2: MNHEY, SVGEGT. This CDR3 reads CASSYWAENQPQHF. The CDR3 coding sequence is TGTGCCAGCAGTTATTGGGCCGAAAATCAGCCCCAGCATTTT.

The chain recombines TRBV7-3 with TRBJ2-2; D perhaps matches TRBD1 (6 bases). V was shortened by 5 bases and J by 7 bases, with 11 bases between the two germline ends. CDR3 length: 13 residues. Germline CDR1 SGHTA, CDR2 FQGTGA. In DNA, the CDR3 is TGTGCCAGCAGCCCGGGGACATACGGGGAGCTGTTTTTT. Its translation is CASSPGTYGELFF.

This clone appeared once. V gene TRBV11-3 combines with J gene TRBJ2-7; 9 bases are a match to TRBD1. V shed 5 bases and J 1 base; nucleotides not matched to a gene: 6. The CDR3 runs to 15 residues. Germline lookup yields CDR1 SGHNT and CDR2 YENEEA. CDR3 nucleotide sequence: TGTGCCAGCAGCCATATCGACAGGGGGTCCTACGAGCAGTACTTC. Encoded protein: CASSHIDRGSYEQYF.

This clone was seen only once. The chain links TRBV7-3 to TRBJ1-1, with D possibly being TRBD1 (6 bases). Germline lookup yields CDR1 SGHTA and CDR2 FQGTGA. Trimming took 4 bases from V and 2 from J, leaving 11 bases between them. This CDR3 comprises 14 residues. As DNA, the CDR3 is TGTGCCAGCAGCTCCCAGGGGATCAACACTGAAGCTTTCTTT. This sequence encodes CASSSQGINTEAFF.

The CDR3 region has the DNA TGTGCCAGCAGCCAAGAAGGAGGCAGGGAGACCCAGTACTTC. This codes for CASSQEGGRETQYF. The chain employs TRBV3-1 (or the pseudogene TRBV3-2) and TRBJ2-5; TRBD2 might be the D (5 bases). V lost 0 bases and J lost 5, with 10 bases in between. Germline-derived CDR1 and CDR2 are LGHDT and YNNKEL (reference sequence). The CDR3 is 14 amino acids.

This sequence joins TRBV30 and TRBJ2-2, with TRBD2 matching over 9 bases. The CDR3 is made up of 16 amino acids. Germline CDR1 reads GTSNPN; CDR2 reads SVGIG (reference sequence). V trimming: 3 bases; J trimming: 3 bases; junction bases outside the gene matches: 8. The CDR3 reads CAWSRGQRGDTGELFF. CDR3 coding DNA: TGTGCCTGGAGCAGAGGGCAGCGGGGGGACACCGGGGAGCTGTTTTTT.

This sequence joins TRBV18 and TRBJ2-2; maybe TRBD1 (6 bases). CDR1 is KGHSH and CDR2 is LQKENI in the germline V gene. V dropped 4 bases and J dropped 1 base, with 7 bases sitting between them. The CDR3 runs to 14 residues. In DNA, the CDR3 is TGTGCCAGCTCACGGGGGCGGAACACCGGGGAGCTGTTTTTT. Encoded protein: CASSRGRNTGELFF.

This clone came up a few times. The chain links TRBV11-1 to TRBJ2-3; 13 bases line up with TRBD2. V was pared by 6 bases and J by 4 bases, with 7 bases of the junction left unmatched. This CDR3 has 16 residues. The germline CDR1 and CDR2 sequences are SGHAT and FQDESV (reference sequence). The CDR3 DNA sequence: TGTGCCAGCAGATCGGGACTAGCGGGGTTGTCAGATACGCAGTATTTT. It codes for CASRSGLAGLSDTQYF.

CDR3 residues: CASRPPSGQRTEAFF. The CDR3 nucleotides read TGTGCCAGCAGGCCGCCGTCGGGTCAGCGGACTGAAGCTTTCTTT. This chain uses TRBV6-6 with TRBJ1-1; D is ambiguous. The germline CDR1 and CDR2 sequences are MNHNY and SVGAGI (reference sequence). The CDR3 extends over 15 amino acids. Trimming pared 6 bases from V and 5 bases from J, leaving 19 bases between.

V is TRBV6-2 or TRBV6-3 and J is TRBJ2-3, with no clear D. Germline CDR1 and CDR2: MNHEY and SVGEGT. Trimming took 6 bases from V and 3 from J, leaving 13 bases between them. The CDR3 loop spans 14 amino acids. The CDR3 DNA reads as TGTGCCAGCAGCCTCCGCCCCGGTACAGATACGCAGTATTTT. Encoded protein: CASSLRPGTDTQYF.

DNA for the CDR3: TGTGCCAGCACCAGGGGGGGACAGGGCGGCAACTATGGCTACACCTTC. It translates to CASTRGGQGGNYGYTF. The chain combines TRBV7-9 with TRBJ1-2, with TRBD1 identical over 9 bases. The trim removed 7 bases at V and 2 bases at J, leaving 11 bases unmatched. This CDR3 is 16 amino acids long. Germline V gene sequence: CDR1 SEHNR, CDR2 FQNEAQ (reference sequence).

This chain uses TRBV28 with TRBJ1-5, with TRBD1 identical over 12 bases. The length of the CDR3 is 18 residues. Germline V gene lookup returns CDR1 MDHEN and CDR2 SYDVKM. The V segment lost 3 bases and the J segment 5 bases; nucleotides outside the gene matches: 11. CDR3 bases: TGTGCCAGCAGTTTGCCCCGGATAGGGACAGGGGGCTATCAGCCCCAGCATTTT. Protein sequence: CASSLPRIGTGGYQPQHF.

This clone was seen once. The V gene is TRBV4-1, the J gene TRBJ1-2; D perhaps matches TRBD1 (5 bases). Germline CDR1 is MGHRA and CDR2 is YSYEKL. This CDR3 is built from 13 residues. V gave up 1 base and J gave up 8 bases, with 11 bases separating them. CDR3 bases: TGCGCCAGCAGCCAAGGACAGAACCCCGGCTACACCTTC. Translating gives CASSQGQNPGYTF.

Worth noting for this clone: The junction shows a germline mismatch at one end, possibly a read error. The V call is TRBV4-3, the J call TRBJ2-2; 7 positions agree with TRBD2. This CDR3 has 13 residues. Germline V gives CDR1 LGHNA, CDR2 YSLEER. CDR3: CASSQDMWGGLFF. In nucleotides, the CDR3 is TGCGCCAGCAGCCAAGATATGTGGGGGGGGCTGTTTTTT.

This chain connects TRBV11-3 to TRBJ1-3; tentative D call: TRBD1 (6 bases). V was shortened by 5 bases and J by 0 bases, with 14 bases between the two germline ends. Germline V CDR1 and CDR2: SGHNT, YENEEA. The CDR3 has 16 amino acids. The DNA of the CDR3 is TGTGCCAGCAGCCCGAGAGGACAGCTCTCTGGAAACACCATATATTTT. Protein sequence: CASSPRGQLSGNTIYF.

The genes are TRBV19 and TRBJ1-5; TRBD1 is a possible D gene (5 bases). Trimming shortened V by 5 bases and J by 3 bases, and 11 bases separated the two germline ends. CDR1 LNHDA and CDR2 SQIVND come from the germline V gene (reference sequence). CDR3 length: 14 amino acids. In DNA, the CDR3 is TGTGCCAGTAGTGGGCGGGGGTCCAATCAGCCCCAGCATTTT. This translates into CASSGRGSNQPQHF. The full variable domain, with the rest looked up from reference TRBV19 and TRBJ1-5, is DGGITQSPKYLFRKEGQNVTLSCEQNLNHDAMYWYRQDPGQGLRLIYYSQIVNDFQKGDIAEGYSVSREKKESFPLTVTSAQKNPTAFYLCASSGRGSNQPQHFGDGTRLSIL.

The V gene is TRBV2, the J gene TRBJ2-1; 7 bases are a match to TRBD2. The germline V gene encodes CDR1 SNHLY and CDR2 FYNNEI. The trim removed 3 bases at V and 10 bases at J, leaving 9 bases unmatched. The CDR3 loop spans 14 amino acids. The chain's CDR3 is CASSDPGGRREQFF. The CDR3 nucleotides are TGTGCCAGCAGTGACCCCGGGGGGAGGAGGGAGCAGTTCTTC.

The genes are TRBV5-4 and TRBJ2-3, with TRBD2 identical over 12 bases. Germline CDR1 and CDR2: SGHNT and YYREEE (reference sequence). This CDR3 has 17 residues. J was trimmed by 0 bases and V by 3 bases; bases with no gene match: 5. CDR3 sequence reads: CASSSRLAGASTDTQYF. The CDR3 coding sequence is TGTGCCAGCAGCTCACGACTAGCGGGGGCTAGCACAGATACGCAGTATTTT.

The genes are TRBV6-5 and TRBJ2-1, with TRBD1 as a possible D gene (6 bases). From germline, CDR1 is MNHEY and CDR2 SVGAGI. Trimming left V 4 bases short and J 12 bases short, with 22 bases between. The length of the CDR3 is 15 residues. CDR3 amino acids: CASSSAGTLVPRQFF. CDR3 coding DNA: TGTGCCAGCAGTTCCGCAGGGACACTTGTCCCCCGGCAGTTCTTC.

This clone appeared once. This chain connects TRBV5-4 to TRBJ2-5, with D tentatively TRBD2 (6 bases). V shed 0 bases and J shed 5 bases, with 11 bases lying between them. CDR3 length: 14 amino acids. Germline V lookup: CDR1 SGHNT, CDR2 YYREEE (reference sequence). This CDR3 is CASSLGRREETQYF. In nucleotides, the CDR3 is TGTGCCAGCAGCTTGGGTAGACGGGAGGAGACCCAGTACTTC.

The chain employs TRBV7-9 and TRBJ1-2, with 10 bases matching TRBD1. This CDR3 is 14 amino acids long. V trimming: 4 bases; J trimming: 9 bases; junction bases outside the gene matches: 8. Germline loops: CDR1 SEHNR, CDR2 FQNEAQ (reference sequence). CDR3 coding DNA: TGTGCCAGCAGCTGGGGACAGGGGCGCGATAGCTACACCTTC. It encodes CASSWGQGRDSYTF.